The rows below give T cell receptor beta chains drawn from one sample of a study of beta chain features in type 1 diabetes. The table came from immunoSEQ multiplex PCR; TCRdb's copy has only in-frame clones and leaves some out. The data show hundreds of thousands of clones, with around 15% seen just once and 0.04% held by the top ten. The sample taken for sequencing was naive CD4+ T cells from blood. These receptors were collected from a man between 18 and 29 years old with type 1 diabetes. Both conserved end residues are part of each CDR3.

v_call cdr3_aa
TRBV25-1 CASSDPTSTDTQYF
TRBV7-2 CASTHFDLKAGELFF
TRBV5-8 CASSSPTALTGFASPLHF
TRBV30 CAWNRISYEQYF
TRBV5-4 CASGDYRGRVGTEAFF
TRBV25-1 CASGTGGTGTQYF
TRBV5-1 CASKNLRGSGFEQYF
TRBV7-9 CASSFSGYEQYF
TRBV5-6 CASSYDRYTGELFF
TRBV30 CAWSSGRPYEQYF
TRBV4-1 CASSQVGLAGVIANTGELFF
TRBV2 CASPRVGLMETQYF
TRBV9 CASSAPGEQFF
TRBV19 CASRRTGTAAYGYTF
TRBV14 CASSRGLAGGFEQYF
TRBV10-3 CAISQSAQNTGELFF
TRBV11-2 CASSSGTGPNIQYF
TRBV6-5 CASSYRRTFNEKLFF
TRBV2 CASSGRTNSNQPQHF
TRBV30 CAWSWDSNQPQHF
TRBV12-5 CASGKTVRGGLETQYF
TRBV10-3 CAAGAGLDGANVLTF
TRBV18 CASSPQSGLGNTIYF
TRBV7-2 CASSRQMNTEAFF
TRBV30 CAWNKFGETQYF
TRBV7-2 CASSVGQGAIYEQYF
TRBV7-6 CASSLGPSYEQYF
TRBV7-2 CASSLGQGYGYTF
TRBV7-9 CASSIREDEQYF
TRBV30 CAWSVGPYNEQFF
TRBV27 CASSLSWVQETQYF
TRBV2 CASRLDGDTQYF
TRBV7-2 CASSLPPRGQRTDTQYF
TRBV7-9 CASSLDQENTEAFF
TRBV7-9 CASSLGVGYGYTF
TRBV6-5 CASSYSQGHPREYF
TRBV30 CAWSAQGEQYF
TRBV2 CASKIDSGGEQFF
TRBV2 CASTLLAKDEQFF
TRBV5-8 CASSLSRGAFATNEKLFF
TRBV29-1 CSVEEEGHSGANVLTF
TRBV28 CASSPGDRLYNEQFF
TRBV6-1 CASSEHFYSGNTIYF
TRBV7-8 CASSGRTSSTDTQYF
TRBV7-8 CASSFRGAGANVLTF